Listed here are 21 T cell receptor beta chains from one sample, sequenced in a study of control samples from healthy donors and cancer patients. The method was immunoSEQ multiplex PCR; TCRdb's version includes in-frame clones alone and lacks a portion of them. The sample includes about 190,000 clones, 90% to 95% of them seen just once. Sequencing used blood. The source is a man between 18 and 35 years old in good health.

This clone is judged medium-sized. The CDR3 loop is CAISEWAGTEAFF. The CDR3 bases are TGTGCCATCAGTGAGTGGGCAGGCACTGAAGCTTTCTTT. This rearrangement joins TRBV10-3 to TRBJ1-1; D is ambiguous. This CDR3 contains 13 residues. CDR1 is ENHRY, CDR2 SYGVKD, per germline. V dropped 1 base and J dropped 4 bases, with 7 bases sitting between them.

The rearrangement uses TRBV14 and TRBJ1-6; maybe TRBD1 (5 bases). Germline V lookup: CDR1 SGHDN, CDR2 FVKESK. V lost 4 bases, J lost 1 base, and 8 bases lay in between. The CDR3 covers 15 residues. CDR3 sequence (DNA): TGTGCCAGCAGCCCAGGGAGTTCCTATAATTCACCCCTCCACTTT. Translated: CASSPGSSYNSPLHF.

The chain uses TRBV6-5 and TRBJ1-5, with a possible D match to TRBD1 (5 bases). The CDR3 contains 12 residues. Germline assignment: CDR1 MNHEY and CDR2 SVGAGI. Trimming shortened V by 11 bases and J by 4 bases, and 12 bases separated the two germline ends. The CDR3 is CAGGLLNQPQHF. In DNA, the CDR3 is TGTGCCGGGGGACTGTTAAATCAGCCCCAGCATTTT.

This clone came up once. The chain's CDR3 is CASSRQGNEQFF. Written as DNA, the CDR3 is TGTGCCAGCAGCAGACAGGGTAATGAGCAGTTCTTC. This chain links TRBV5-4 with TRBJ2-1, with 7 nucleotides matching TRBD1. The CDR3 sequence is 12 residues long. The V gene's germline CDR1 is SGHNT and CDR2 YYREEE (reference sequence). V gave up 4 bases and J gave up 7 bases; unmatched junction bases: 2.

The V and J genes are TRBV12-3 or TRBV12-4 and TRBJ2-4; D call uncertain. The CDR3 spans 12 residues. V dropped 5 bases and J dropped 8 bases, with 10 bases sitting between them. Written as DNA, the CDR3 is TGTGCCAGCAGTCTGGTCGGGTACATTCAGTACTTC. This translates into CASSLVGYIQYF.

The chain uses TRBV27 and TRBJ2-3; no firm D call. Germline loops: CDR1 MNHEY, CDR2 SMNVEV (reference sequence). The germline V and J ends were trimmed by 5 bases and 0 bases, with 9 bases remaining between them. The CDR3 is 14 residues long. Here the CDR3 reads CASSPFPSTDTQYF. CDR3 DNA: TGTGCCAGCAGTCCCTTCCCTAGCACAGATACGCAGTATTTT.

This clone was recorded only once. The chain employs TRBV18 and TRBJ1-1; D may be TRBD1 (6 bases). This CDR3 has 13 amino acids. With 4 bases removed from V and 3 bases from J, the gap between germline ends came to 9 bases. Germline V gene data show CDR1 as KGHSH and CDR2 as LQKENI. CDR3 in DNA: TGTGCCAGCTCACGGGCAGGGGACACTGAAGCTTTCTTT. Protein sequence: CASSRAGDTEAFF.

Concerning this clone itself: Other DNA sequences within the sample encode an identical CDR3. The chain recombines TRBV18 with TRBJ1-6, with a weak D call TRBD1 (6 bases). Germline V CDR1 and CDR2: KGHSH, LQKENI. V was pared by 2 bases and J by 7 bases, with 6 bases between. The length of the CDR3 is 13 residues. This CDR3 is CASSPDRNSPLHF. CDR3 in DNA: TGTGCCAGCTCACCAGACAGGAATTCACCCCTCCACTTT.

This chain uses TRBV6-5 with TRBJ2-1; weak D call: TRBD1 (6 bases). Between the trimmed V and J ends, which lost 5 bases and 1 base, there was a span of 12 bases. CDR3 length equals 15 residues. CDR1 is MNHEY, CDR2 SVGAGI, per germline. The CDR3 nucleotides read TGTGCCAGCAGTAAGGGGGTCGAGTCCTACAATGAGCAGTTCTTC. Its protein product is CASSKGVESYNEQFF.

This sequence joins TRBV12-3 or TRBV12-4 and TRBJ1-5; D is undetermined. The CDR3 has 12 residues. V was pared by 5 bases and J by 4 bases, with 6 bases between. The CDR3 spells CASSRANQPQHF. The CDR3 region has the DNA TGTGCCAGCAGTCGGGCTAATCAGCCCCAGCATTTT.

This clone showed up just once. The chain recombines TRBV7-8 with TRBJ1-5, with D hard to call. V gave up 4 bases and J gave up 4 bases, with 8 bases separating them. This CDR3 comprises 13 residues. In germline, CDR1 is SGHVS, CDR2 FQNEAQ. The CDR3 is CASSSPPNQPQHF. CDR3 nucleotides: TGTGCCAGCAGCTCCCCCCCGAATCAGCCCCAGCATTTT.

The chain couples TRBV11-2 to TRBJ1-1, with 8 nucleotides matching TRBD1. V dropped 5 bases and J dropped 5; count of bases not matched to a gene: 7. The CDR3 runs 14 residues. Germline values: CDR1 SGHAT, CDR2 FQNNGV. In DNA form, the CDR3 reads TGTGCCAGCAGCCGCGGACAGGGAGGGACTGAAGCTTTCTTT. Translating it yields CASSRGQGGTEAFF. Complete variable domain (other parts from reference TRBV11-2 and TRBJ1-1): EAGVAQSPRYKIIEKRQSVAFWCNPISGHATLYWYQQILGQGPKLLIQFQNNGVVDDSQLPKDRFSAERLKGVDSTLKIQPAKLEDSAVYLCASSRGQGGTEAFFGQGTRLTVV.

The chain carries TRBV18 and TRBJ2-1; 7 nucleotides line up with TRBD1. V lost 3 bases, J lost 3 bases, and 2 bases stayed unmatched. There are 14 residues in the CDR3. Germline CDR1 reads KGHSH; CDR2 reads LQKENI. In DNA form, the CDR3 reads TGTGCCAGCTCACCGAGGACAGGCTACAATGAGCAGTTCTTC. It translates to CASSPRTGYNEQFF.

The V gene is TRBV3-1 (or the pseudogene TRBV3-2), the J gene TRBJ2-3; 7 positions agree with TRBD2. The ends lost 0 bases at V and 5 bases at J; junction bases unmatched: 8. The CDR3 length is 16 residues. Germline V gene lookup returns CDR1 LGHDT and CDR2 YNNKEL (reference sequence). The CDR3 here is CASSQDSGGEGDTQYF. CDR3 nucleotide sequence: TGTGCCAGCAGCCAAGATAGCGGCGGGGAGGGAGATACGCAGTATTTT.

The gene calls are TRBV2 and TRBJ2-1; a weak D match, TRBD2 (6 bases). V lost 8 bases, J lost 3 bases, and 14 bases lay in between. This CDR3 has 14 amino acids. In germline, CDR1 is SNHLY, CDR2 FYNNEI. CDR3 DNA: TGTGCCAGCGGCAAGGGACTCCTCTACAATGAGCAGTTCTTC. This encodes CASGKGLLYNEQFF.

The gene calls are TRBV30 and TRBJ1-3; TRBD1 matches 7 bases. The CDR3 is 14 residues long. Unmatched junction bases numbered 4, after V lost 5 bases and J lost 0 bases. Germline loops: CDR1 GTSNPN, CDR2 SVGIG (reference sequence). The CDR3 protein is CAWGQAFSGNTIYF. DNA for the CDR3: TGTGCCTGGGGACAGGCCTTCTCTGGAAACACCATATATTTT.

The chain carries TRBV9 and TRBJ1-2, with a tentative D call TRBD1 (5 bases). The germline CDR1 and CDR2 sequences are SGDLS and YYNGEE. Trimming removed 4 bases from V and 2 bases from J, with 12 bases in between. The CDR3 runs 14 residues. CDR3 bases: TGTGCCAGCAGCTTGGGACTTGGGAACTATGGCTACACCTTC. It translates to CASSLGLGNYGYTF.

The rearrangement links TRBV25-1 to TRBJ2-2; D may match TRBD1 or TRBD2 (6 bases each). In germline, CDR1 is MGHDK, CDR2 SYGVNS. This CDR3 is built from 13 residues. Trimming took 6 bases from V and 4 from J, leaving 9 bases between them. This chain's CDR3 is CASSGGGTGELFF. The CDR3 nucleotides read TGTGCCAGCAGCGGAGGGGGCACCGGGGAGCTGTTTTTT.

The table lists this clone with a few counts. The CDR3 DNA follows: TGTGCCAGCAGCCAGGGGGTTCGGGAAAAACTGTTTTTT. Translation gives CASSQGVREKLFF. V gene TRBV7-9 combines with J gene TRBJ1-4, with TRBD1 matching 7 bases. Losses at the gene ends were 5 bases for V and 8 bases for J; bases not matched to a gene: 5. Germline CDR1 SEHNR, CDR2 FQNEAQ (reference sequence). CDR3 length: 13 amino acids.

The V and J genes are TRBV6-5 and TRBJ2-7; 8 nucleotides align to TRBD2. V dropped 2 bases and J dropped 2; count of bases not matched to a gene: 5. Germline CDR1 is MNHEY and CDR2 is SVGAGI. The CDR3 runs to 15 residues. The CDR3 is CASSYLIGGAYEQYF. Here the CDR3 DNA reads TGTGCCAGCAGTTACCTAATCGGGGGGGCCTACGAGCAGTACTTC.

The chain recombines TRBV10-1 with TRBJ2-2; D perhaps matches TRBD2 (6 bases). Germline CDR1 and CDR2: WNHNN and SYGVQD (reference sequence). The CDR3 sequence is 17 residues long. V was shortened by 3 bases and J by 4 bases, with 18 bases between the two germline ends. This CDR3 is CASSDPGVKRSTGELFF. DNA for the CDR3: TGCGCCAGCAGTGATCCGGGGGTCAAGAGGAGCACCGGGGAGCTGTTTTTT.